The 27 T cell receptor beta chains below were found in one sample sequenced in a study of cytomegalovirus exposure and HLA in healthy donors. PCR primers comprised 60 Vbeta and 13 Jbeta primers. Sequencing was performed with immunoSEQ multiplex PCR; in TCRdb, only in-frame clones are kept and a portion is missing. Found here are 200,000 or so clones; the top ten clones hold roughly 1.2%. Sequencing was performed on PBMCs. The origin of the receptors is a girl aged 2-10 years in good health and CMV-seropositive.

J is TRBJ2-1 and V is TRBV6-5; the D is unclear. Germline values: CDR1 MNHEY, CDR2 SVGAGI. V was trimmed by 8 bases and J by 2 bases, leaving 4 bases between them. The CDR3 totals 11 residues. The CDR3 is CASSAYNEQFF. Here the CDR3 DNA reads TGTGCCAGCTCGGCCTACAATGAGCAGTTCTTC.

This chain joins TRBV28 and TRBJ2-7; tentatively, D is TRBD2 (6 bases). This CDR3 spans 15 amino acids. Germline V CDR1 and CDR2: MDHEN, SYDVKM. V was trimmed by 3 bases and J by 2 bases, leaving 14 bases between them. Written as DNA, the CDR3 is TGTGCCAGCAGTTTGCGGGGAAATGGGCCCTACGAGCAGTACTTC. As protein: CASSLRGNGPYEQYF.

The chain joins TRBV28 to TRBJ1-5; 10 nucleotides line up with TRBD1. The ends lost 5 bases at V and 4 bases at J; junction bases unmatched: 5. Germline V gives CDR1 MDHEN, CDR2 SYDVKM. The CDR3 totals 15 residues. The chain's CDR3 is CASSMGTGDNQPQHF. CDR3 DNA sequence: TGTGCCAGCAGTATGGGGACAGGGGATAATCAGCCCCAGCATTTT.

The V and J genes are TRBV5-4 and TRBJ2-1, with 9 positions matching TRBD2. This CDR3 contains 16 residues. Germline CDR1 reads SGHNT; CDR2 reads YYREEE (reference sequence). With 4 bases clipped from V and 6 bases from J, the junction kept 11 bases outside the gene matches. The DNA for the CDR3 is TGTGCCAGCAGCGGAGGGCTAGCGGGACTTCTCAATGAGCAGTTCTTC. It specifies CASSGGLAGLLNEQFF.

V is TRBV5-1 and J is TRBJ2-7; a possible D gene is TRBD2 (6 bases). Germline loops: CDR1 SGHRS, CDR2 YFSETQ. Trimming pared 6 bases from V and 2 bases from J, leaving 18 bases between. CDR3 length: 15 residues. The CDR3 DNA follows: TGCGCCAGCACATCCGGACTACACACACCCTACGAGCAGTACTTC. Translation gives CASTSGLHTPYEQYF.

The CDR3 region is CASSRTGELNSPLHF. The CDR3 DNA reads TGTGCCAGCAGTAGAACAGGGGAACTTAATTCACCCCTCCACTTT. This chain joins TRBV6-1 and TRBJ1-6; 7 positions match TRBD1. This CDR3 has 15 amino acids. Germline V gene sequence: CDR1 MNHNS, CDR2 SASEGT. V gave up 5 bases and J gave up 6 bases; unmatched junction bases: 7.

V and J are TRBV19 and TRBJ1-5, with D tentatively TRBD1 (5 bases). The V and J ends lost 7 bases and 6 bases respectively, with 19 bases between them. This CDR3 contains 15 residues. The V gene's germline CDR1 is LNHDA and CDR2 SQIVND (reference sequence). CDR3 in amino acids: CASKEGSPLRQPQHF. Here the CDR3 DNA reads TGTGCCAGTAAGGAGGGGAGCCCTCTCCGTCAGCCCCAGCATTTT.

J is TRBJ2-7 and V is TRBV28, with TRBD2 matching 8 bases. The CDR3 covers 14 residues. Germline V gene lookup returns CDR1 MDHEN and CDR2 SYDVKM. The ends lost 7 bases at V and 2 bases at J; junction bases unmatched: 7. CDR3 amino acids: CASTLAGPPYEQYF. CDR3 nucleotide sequence: TGTGCCAGCACCTTAGCGGGACCTCCCTACGAGCAGTACTTC.

The chain combines TRBV6-1 with TRBJ2-1, with TRBD2 matching over 8 bases. The CDR3 sequence is 14 residues long. Germline V lookup: CDR1 MNHNS, CDR2 SASEGT. The ends lost 8 bases at V and 6 bases at J; junction bases unmatched: 9. CDR3 protein: CASRREGQFNEQFF. The CDR3 coding sequence is TGTGCCAGCCGACGGGAGGGCCAGTTCAATGAGCAGTTCTTC.

The V gene is TRBV19, the J gene TRBJ2-4; D is possibly TRBD2 (5 bases). Trimming cost V 3 bases and J 5 bases, with 20 bases left between them. The CDR3 has 17 amino acids. CDR1 is LNHDA and CDR2 is SQIVND in the germline V gene (reference sequence). The CDR3 sequence: CASSIFPAGGTENIQYF. DNA of the CDR3: TGTGCCAGTAGTATTTTTCCCGCGGGTGGTACCGAAAACATTCAGTACTTC. Using reference TRBV19 and TRBJ2-4 for the parts outside the CDR3, the full variable domain is DGGITQSPKYLFRKEGQNVTLSCEQNLNHDAMYWYRQDPGQGLRLIYYSQIVNDFQKGDIAEGYSVSREKKESFPLTVTSAQKNPTAFYLCASSIFPAGGTENIQYFGAGTRLSVL.

This chain connects TRBV15 to TRBJ2-3; 7 bases fit TRBD1. The CDR3 loop spans 17 amino acids. J lost 5 bases, V lost 1 base, and 12 bases had no gene match. Germline loops: CDR1 LNHNV, CDR2 YYDKDF (reference sequence). In DNA form, the CDR3 reads TGTGCCACCAGCAGAGTAAGAGGGGGCGCGCAGGGAGATACGCAGTATTTT. Translation: CATSRVRGGAQGDTQYF.

The rearrangement joins TRBV2 to TRBJ2-4, with D possibly TRBD1 on 5 matching bases. The CDR3 has 15 amino acids. Germline assignment: CDR1 SNHLY and CDR2 FYNNEI. The germline V and J ends were trimmed by 8 bases and 5 bases, with 19 bases remaining between them. The CDR3 sequence is CASGALWTSQNIQYF. The CDR3 DNA is TGTGCCAGCGGGGCCCTCTGGACCTCTCAAAACATTCAGTACTTC.

The chain uses TRBV29-1 and TRBJ2-5, with D maybe TRBD1 (5 bases). V shed 6 bases and J shed 5 bases, with 19 bases lying between them. The V gene's germline CDR1 is SQVTM and CDR2 ANQGSEA. This CDR3 region has 14 residues. The CDR3 protein is CSVGKTVPGETQYF. The CDR3, as DNA: TGCAGCGTGGGAAAGACAGTTCCAGGGGAGACCCAGTACTTC. Variable domain in full (rest from reference TRBV29-1 and TRBJ2-5): SAVISQKPSRDICQRGTSLTIQCQVDSQVTMMFWYRQQPGQSLTLIATANQGSEATYESGFVIDKFPISRPNLTFSTLTVSNMSPEDSSIYLCSVGKTVPGETQYFGPGTRLLVL.

The gene calls are TRBV5-1 and TRBJ2-1; 10 bases line up with TRBD2. Germline CDR1 SGHRS, CDR2 YFSETQ. This CDR3 is built from 15 residues. With 3 bases clipped from V and 9 bases from J, the junction kept 9 bases outside the gene matches. The CDR3 DNA reads as TGCGCCAGCAGCTGGGACCGTACTAGCGGGGTTGAGCAGTTCTTC. It is translated as CASSWDRTSGVEQFF.

The rearrangement joins TRBV1 to TRBJ1-1. TRBV1 is classified as a pseudogene. This CDR3 spans 13 amino acids. In nucleotides, the CDR3 is TGCACCAGCAGCCACGAAAGCCCATTTCGTCTTCTCTTT. Residues: CTSSHESPFRLLF.

The chain carries TRBV2 and TRBJ1-4; D possibly corresponds to TRBD1 (6 bases). With 6 bases removed from V and 4 bases from J, the gap between germline ends came to 12 bases. This CDR3 is 14 amino acids long. The germline CDR1 and CDR2 sequences are SNHLY and FYNNEI. The CDR3 protein is CASSPGQINEKLFF. In DNA form, the CDR3 reads TGTGCCAGCAGCCCGGGACAAATTAATGAAAAACTGTTTTTT.

The chain joins TRBV6-1 to TRBJ2-7; TRBD1 is a possible D gene (5 bases). CDR1 MNHNS and CDR2 SASEGT come from the germline V gene. Between the trimmed V and J ends, which lost 6 bases and 1 base, there was a span of 10 bases. The CDR3 spans 13 residues. The CDR3 here is CASRTSGSYEQYF. CDR3 coding DNA: TGTGCCAGCAGAACGTCAGGGTCCTACGAGCAGTACTTC.

The V call is TRBV15, the J call TRBJ1-1; 7 bases agree with TRBD1. This CDR3 spans 17 amino acids. Germline CDR1 LNHNV, CDR2 YYDKDF (reference sequence). V was clipped by 0 bases and J by 0 bases; unmatched bases: 7. The CDR3 protein is CATSRDLRGRMNTEAFF. The CDR3 nucleotides are TGTGCCACCAGCAGAGATCTTAGGGGGCGGATGAACACTGAAGCTTTCTTT.

J is TRBJ2-2 and V is TRBV7-2; D is undetermined. CDR1 and CDR2 (germline): SGHTA, FQGNSA. The CDR3 has 13 amino acids. V lost 3 bases and J lost 4, with 6 bases in between. The CDR3 loop reads CASSLRLTGELFF. CDR3 sequence (DNA): TGTGCCAGCAGCTTGAGACTCACCGGGGAGCTGTTTTTT.

The rearrangement joins TRBV7-8 to TRBJ2-7; TRBD1 matches 10 bases. The V gene's germline CDR1 is SGHVS and CDR2 FQNEAQ. CDR3 length equals 14 residues. The junction had 9 bases not matched to a gene; V was cut back by 8 bases and J by 5 bases. The CDR3 nucleotides are TGTGCCAGCCAGGCCGGGACAGGGGTCCACGAGCAGTACTTC. This translates into CASQAGTGVHEQYF.

The CDR3 spells CASSSRQSTNEKLFF. Here the CDR3 DNA reads TGTGCCAGCAGTTCTCGACAGTCAACTAATGAAAAACTGTTTTTT. The V and J genes are TRBV28 and TRBJ1-4; tentatively, D is TRBD1 (5 bases). The CDR3 loop spans 15 amino acids. The germline V and J ends were trimmed by 4 bases and 0 bases, with 9 bases remaining between them. From germline, CDR1 is MDHEN and CDR2 SYDVKM.

This chain joins TRBV28 and TRBJ1-1, with D possibly TRBD1 on 5 matching bases. The CDR3 length is 13 residues. V was pared by 4 bases and J by 4 bases, with 10 bases between. The germline V gene has CDR1 MDHEN and CDR2 SYDVKM. DNA of the CDR3: TGTGCCAGCAGTTCTCCGGGACTCACTGAAGCTTTCTTT. It codes for CASSSPGLTEAFF.

This rearrangement joins TRBV27 to TRBJ1-2; no reliable D call. Trimming pared 6 bases from V and 2 bases from J, leaving 13 bases between. The germline CDR1 and CDR2 sequences are MNHEY and SMNVEV (reference sequence). The CDR3 is 14 amino acids. The CDR3, as DNA: TGTGCCAGCAGCCCCGGGTTAGCGAACTATGGCTACACCTTC. Translation gives CASSPGLANYGYTF.

The rearrangement joins TRBV2 to TRBJ2-5, with a weak D call TRBD1 (6 bases). Near its end, the DNA agrees better with TRBJ2-7, so the J call may be wrong. The CDR3 length is 14 residues. The V gene's germline CDR1 is SNHLY and CDR2 FYNNEI. Here the CDR3 DNA reads TGTGCCAGCAGCCCCCTCAGGGGCTCCTACGAGCAGTACTTC. Residues: CASSPLRGSYEQYF.

The rearrangement links TRBV19 to TRBJ2-2; D may be TRBD2 (5 bases). V was pared by 0 bases and J by 6 bases, with 8 bases between. Germline V lookup: CDR1 LNHDA, CDR2 SQIVND (reference sequence). The CDR3 is 14 residues long. The CDR3 nucleotides read TGTGCCAGTAGTATAGATAGGAGGCCCGGGGAGCTGTTTTTT. Encoded protein: CASSIDRRPGELFF.

The chain carries TRBV19 and TRBJ2-5; 7 nucleotides match TRBD2. Looked up from germline, CDR1 is LNHDA and CDR2 is SQIVND (reference sequence). Trimming took 3 bases from V and 5 from J; bases not matched to a gene: 3. The CDR3 loop spans 13 amino acids. CDR3 nucleotide sequence: TGTGCCAGTAGTATGGCGGGAGCGGAGACCCAGTACTTC. The encoded protein is CASSMAGAETQYF.

The V gene is TRBV5-1, the J gene TRBJ2-5; possibly TRBD1 for D (5 bases). V gave up 0 bases and J gave up 1 base, with 10 bases separating them. The germline CDR1 and CDR2 sequences are SGHRS and YFSETQ. The CDR3 spans 15 residues. The CDR3 DNA sequence: TGCGCCAGCAGCTTGGTGTACAGGACCCAAGAGACCCAGTACTTC. Protein: CASSLVYRTQETQYF.